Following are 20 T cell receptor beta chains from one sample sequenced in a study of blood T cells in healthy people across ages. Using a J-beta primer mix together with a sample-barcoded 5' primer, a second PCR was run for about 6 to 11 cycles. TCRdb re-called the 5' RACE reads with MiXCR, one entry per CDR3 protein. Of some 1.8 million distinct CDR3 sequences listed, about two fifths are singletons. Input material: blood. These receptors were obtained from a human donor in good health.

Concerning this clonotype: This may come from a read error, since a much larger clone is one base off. CDR3 bases: TGTGCCAGCACCTCAAGGACTAGCGACGACAATGAGCAGTACTTC. The encoded protein is CASTSRTSDDNEQYF. This chain joins TRBV12-3 or TRBV12-4 and TRBJ2-4; 9 nucleotides line up with TRBD2. V gave up 7 bases and J gave up 13 bases; unmatched junction bases: 17. The CDR3 covers 15 residues.

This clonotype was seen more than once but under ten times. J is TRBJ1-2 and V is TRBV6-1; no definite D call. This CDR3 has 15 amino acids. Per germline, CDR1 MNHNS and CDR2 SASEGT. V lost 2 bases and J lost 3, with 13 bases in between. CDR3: CASSELGPTDYGYTF. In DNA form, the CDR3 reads TGTGCCAGCAGTGAACTAGGGCCGACCGACTATGGCTACACCTTC.

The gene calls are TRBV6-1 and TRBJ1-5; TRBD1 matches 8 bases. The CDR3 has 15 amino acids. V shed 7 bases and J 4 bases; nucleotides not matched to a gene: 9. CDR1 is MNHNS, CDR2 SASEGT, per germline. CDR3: CASTGRTGLNQPQHF. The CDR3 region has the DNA TGTGCCAGCACCGGCCGGACAGGGTTAAATCAGCCCCAGCATTTT.

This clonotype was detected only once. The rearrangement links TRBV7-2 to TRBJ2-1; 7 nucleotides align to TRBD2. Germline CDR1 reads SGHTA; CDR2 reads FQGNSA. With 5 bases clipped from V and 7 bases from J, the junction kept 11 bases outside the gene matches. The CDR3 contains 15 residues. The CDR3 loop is CASSPHLGGSNEQFF. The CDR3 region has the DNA TGTGCCAGCAGCCCCCACCTCGGGGGGAGTAATGAGCAGTTCTTC. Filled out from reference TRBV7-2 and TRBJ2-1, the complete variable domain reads GAGVSQSPSNKVTEKGKDVELRCDPISGHTALYWYRQSLGQGLEFLIYFQGNSAPDKSGLPSDRFSAERTGGSVSTLTIQRTQQEDSAVYLCASSPHLGGSNEQFFGPGTRLTVL.

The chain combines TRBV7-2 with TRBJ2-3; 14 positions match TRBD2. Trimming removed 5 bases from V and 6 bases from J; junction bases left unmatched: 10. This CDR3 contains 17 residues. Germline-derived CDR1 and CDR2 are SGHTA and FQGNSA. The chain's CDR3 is CASSRLPGLAGEDTQYF. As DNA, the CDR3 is TGTGCCAGCAGCAGACTCCCGGGACTAGCGGGGGAGGATACGCAGTATTTT.

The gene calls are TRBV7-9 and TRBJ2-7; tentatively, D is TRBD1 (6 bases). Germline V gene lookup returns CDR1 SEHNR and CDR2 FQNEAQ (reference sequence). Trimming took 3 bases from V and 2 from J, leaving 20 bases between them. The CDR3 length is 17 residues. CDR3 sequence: CASSLDKKTGAAYEQYF. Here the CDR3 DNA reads TGTGCCAGCAGCTTGGACAAAAAGACAGGCGCGGCCTACGAGCAGTACTTC.

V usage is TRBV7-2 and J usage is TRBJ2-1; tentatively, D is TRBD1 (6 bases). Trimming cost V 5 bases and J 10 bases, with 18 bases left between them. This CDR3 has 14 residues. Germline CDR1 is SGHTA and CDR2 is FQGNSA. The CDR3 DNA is TGTGCCAGCAGCCGTGATCAGGGGACCAGGGAGCAGTTCTTC. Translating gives CASSRDQGTREQFF.

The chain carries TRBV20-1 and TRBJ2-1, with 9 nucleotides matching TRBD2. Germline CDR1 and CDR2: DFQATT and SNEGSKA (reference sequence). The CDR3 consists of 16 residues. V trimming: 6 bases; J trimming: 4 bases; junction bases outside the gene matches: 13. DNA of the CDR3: TGCAGTGCCGACTCACCCTCGGCGGGGGGGTACAATGAGCAGTTCTTC. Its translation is CSADSPSAGGYNEQFF.

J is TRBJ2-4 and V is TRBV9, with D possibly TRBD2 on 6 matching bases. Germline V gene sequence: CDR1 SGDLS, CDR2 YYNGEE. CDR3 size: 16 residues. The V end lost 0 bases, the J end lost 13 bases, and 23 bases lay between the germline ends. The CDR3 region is CASSVAMAIGGSEQYF. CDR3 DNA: TGTGCCAGCAGCGTAGCTATGGCTATCGGGGGATCTGAGCAGTACTTC.

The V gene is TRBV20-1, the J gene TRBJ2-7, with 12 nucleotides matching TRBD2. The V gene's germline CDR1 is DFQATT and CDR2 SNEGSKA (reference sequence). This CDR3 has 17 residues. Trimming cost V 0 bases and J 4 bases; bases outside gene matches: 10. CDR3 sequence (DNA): TGCAGTGCTAGAGATCTTCGGCGACTAGCGGGGGATTACGAGCAGTACTTC. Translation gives CSARDLRRLAGDYEQYF.

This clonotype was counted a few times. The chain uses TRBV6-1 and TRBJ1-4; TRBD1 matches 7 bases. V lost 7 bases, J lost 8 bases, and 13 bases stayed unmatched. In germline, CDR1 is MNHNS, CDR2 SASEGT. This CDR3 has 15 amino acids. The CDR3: CASKGQVISGEKLFF. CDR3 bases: TGTGCCAGCAAAGGACAGGTGATCTCCGGGGAAAAACTGTTTTTT.

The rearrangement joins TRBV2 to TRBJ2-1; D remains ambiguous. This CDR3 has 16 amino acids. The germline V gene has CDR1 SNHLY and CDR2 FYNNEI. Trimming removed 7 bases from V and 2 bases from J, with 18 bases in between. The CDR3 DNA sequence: TGTGCCAGCAACGCCCCCCCAGGAAAGACCTACAATGAGCAGTTCTTC. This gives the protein CASNAPPGKTYNEQFF.

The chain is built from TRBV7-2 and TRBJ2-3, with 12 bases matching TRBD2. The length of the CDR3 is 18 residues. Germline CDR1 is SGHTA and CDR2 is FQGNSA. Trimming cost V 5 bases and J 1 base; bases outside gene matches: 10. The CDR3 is CASSPSSGGAFRTDTQYF. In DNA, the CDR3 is TGTGCCAGCAGCCCTTCTAGCGGGGGGGCTTTTCGCACAGATACGCAGTATTTT.

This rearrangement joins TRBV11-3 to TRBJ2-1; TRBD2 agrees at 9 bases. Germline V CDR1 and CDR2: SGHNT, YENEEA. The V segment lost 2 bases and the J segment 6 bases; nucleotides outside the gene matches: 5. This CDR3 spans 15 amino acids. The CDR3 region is CASSLRAGGPNEQFF. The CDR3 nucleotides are TGTGCCAGCAGCTTACGAGCGGGGGGACCCAATGAGCAGTTCTTC.

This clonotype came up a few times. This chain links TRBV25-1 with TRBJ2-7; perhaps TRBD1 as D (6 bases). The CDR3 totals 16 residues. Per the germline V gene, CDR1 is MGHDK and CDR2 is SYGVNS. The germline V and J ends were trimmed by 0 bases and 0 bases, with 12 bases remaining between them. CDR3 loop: CASSEYYRVSSYEQYF. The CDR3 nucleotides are TGTGCCAGCAGTGAATATTACAGGGTGAGCTCCTACGAGCAGTACTTC.

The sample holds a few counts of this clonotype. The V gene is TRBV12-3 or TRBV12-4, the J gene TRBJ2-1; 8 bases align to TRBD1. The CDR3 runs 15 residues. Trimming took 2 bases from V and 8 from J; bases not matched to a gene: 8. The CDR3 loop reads CASSLKFRGRDEQFF. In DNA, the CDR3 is TGTGCCAGCAGTTTAAAATTCAGGGGGCGCGATGAGCAGTTCTTC.

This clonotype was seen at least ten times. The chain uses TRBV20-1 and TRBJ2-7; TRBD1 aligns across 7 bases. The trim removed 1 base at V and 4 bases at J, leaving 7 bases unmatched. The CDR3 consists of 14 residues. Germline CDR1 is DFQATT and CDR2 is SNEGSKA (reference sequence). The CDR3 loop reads CSARVRDRYYEQYF. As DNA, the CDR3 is TGCAGTGCTAGAGTCAGGGACAGATATTACGAGCAGTACTTC.

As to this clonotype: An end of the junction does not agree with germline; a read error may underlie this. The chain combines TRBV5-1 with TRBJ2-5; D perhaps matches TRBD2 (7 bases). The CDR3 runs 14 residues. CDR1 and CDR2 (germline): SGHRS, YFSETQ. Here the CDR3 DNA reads TGTGCCAGCAGCTGGGGGGGCCTCCAAGAGACCCAGTACTTC. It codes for CASSWGGLQETQYF.

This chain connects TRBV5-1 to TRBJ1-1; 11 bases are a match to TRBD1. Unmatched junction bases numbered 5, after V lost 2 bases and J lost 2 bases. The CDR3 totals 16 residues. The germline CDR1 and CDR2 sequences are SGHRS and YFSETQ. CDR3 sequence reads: CASSLGQGAFNTEAFF. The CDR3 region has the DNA TGCGCCAGCAGCTTAGGACAGGGGGCTTTCAACACTGAAGCTTTCTTT.

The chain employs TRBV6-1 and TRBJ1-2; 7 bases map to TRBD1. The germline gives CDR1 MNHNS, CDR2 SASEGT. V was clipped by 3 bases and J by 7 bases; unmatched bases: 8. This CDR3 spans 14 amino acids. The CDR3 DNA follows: TGTGCCAGCAGTGAGGTCCAGGGGGAAGGTGGCTACACCTTC. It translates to CASSEVQGEGGYTF.